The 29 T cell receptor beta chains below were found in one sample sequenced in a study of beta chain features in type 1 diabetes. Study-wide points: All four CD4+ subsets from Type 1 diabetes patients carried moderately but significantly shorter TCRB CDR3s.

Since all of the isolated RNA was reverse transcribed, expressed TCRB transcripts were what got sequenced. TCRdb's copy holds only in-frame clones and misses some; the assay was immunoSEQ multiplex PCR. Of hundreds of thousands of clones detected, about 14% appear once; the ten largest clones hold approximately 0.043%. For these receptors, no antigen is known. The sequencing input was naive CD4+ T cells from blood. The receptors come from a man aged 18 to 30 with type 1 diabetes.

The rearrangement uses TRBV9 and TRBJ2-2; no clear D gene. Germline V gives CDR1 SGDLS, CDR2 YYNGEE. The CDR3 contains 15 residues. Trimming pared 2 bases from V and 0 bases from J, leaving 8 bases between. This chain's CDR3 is CASSVFSTNTGELFF. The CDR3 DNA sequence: TGTGCCAGCAGCGTGTTCTCCACGAACACCGGGGAGCTGTTTTTT.

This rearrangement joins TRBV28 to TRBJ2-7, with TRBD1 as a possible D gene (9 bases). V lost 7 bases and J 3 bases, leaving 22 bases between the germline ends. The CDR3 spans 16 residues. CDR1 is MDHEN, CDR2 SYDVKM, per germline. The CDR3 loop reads CASNPTGTGTSYEQYF. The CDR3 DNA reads TGTGCCAGCAATCCTACCGGGACAGGGACTAGCTACGAGCAGTACTTC.

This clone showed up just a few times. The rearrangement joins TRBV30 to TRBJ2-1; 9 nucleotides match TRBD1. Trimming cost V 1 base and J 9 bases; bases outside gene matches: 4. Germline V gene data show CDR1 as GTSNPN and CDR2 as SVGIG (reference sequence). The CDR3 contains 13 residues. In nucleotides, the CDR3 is TGTGCCTGGAGTGAGGGACAGGGTAGTGAGCAGTTCTTC. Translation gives CAWSEGQGSEQFF.

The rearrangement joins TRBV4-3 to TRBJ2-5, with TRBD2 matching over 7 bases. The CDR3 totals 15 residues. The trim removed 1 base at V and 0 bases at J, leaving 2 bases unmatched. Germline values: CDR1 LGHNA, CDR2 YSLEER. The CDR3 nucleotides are TGCGCCAGCAGCCAAGTGGCGGGGGACCAAGAGACCCAGTACTTC. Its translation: CASSQVAGDQETQYF.

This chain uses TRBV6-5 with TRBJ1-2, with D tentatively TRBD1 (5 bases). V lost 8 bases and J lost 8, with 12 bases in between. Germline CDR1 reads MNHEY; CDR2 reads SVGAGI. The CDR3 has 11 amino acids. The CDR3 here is CASRVGEGYTF. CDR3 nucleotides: TGTGCCAGCCGCGTGGGGGAAGGCTACACCTTC.

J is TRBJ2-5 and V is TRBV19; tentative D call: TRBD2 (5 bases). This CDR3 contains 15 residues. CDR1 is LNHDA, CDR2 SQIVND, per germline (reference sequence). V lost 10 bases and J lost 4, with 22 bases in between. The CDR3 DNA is TGTGCCAATCTCACGGCCCGGGCGGGCCGAGAGACCCAGTACTTC. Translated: CANLTARAGRETQYF. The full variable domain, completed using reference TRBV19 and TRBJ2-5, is DGGITQSPKYLFRKEGQNVTLSCEQNLNHDAMYWYRQDPGQGLRLIYYSQIVNDFQKGDIAEGYSVSREKKESFPLTVTSAQKNPTAFYLCANLTARAGRETQYFGPGTRLLVL.

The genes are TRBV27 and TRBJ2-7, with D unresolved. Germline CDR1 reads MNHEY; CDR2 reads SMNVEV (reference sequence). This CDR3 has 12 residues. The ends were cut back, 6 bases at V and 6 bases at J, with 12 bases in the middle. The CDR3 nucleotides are TGTGCCAGCAGACAACGCGTATCCGAGCAGTACTTC. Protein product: CASRQRVSEQYF.

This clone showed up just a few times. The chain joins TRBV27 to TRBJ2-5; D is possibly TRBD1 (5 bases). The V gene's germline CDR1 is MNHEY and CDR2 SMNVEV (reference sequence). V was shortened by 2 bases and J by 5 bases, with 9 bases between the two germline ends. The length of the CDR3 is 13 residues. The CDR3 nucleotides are TGTGCCAGCAGTTTACAGGCAGGGGAGACCCAGTACTTC. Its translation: CASSLQAGETQYF.

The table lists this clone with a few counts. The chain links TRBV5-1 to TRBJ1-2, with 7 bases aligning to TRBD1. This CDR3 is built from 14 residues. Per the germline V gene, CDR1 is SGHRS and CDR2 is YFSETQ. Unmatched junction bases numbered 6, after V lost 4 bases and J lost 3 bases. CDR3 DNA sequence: TGCGCCAGCAGCCTGACCGGGACAGACTATGGCTACACCTTC. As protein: CASSLTGTDYGYTF. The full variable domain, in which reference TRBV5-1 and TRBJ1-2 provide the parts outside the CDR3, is KAGVTQTPRYLIKTRGQQVTLSCSPISGHRSVSWYQQTPGQGLQFLFEYFSETQRNKGNFPGRFSGRQFSNSRSEMNVSTLELGDSALYLCASSLTGTDYGYTFGSGTRLTVV.

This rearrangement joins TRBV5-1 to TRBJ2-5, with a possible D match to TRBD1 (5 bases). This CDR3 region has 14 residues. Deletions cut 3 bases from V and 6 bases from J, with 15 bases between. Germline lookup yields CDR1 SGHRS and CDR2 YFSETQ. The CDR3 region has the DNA TGCGCCAGCAGCTCCACCCAGGGTTTTCAGACCCAGTACTTC. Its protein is CASSSTQGFQTQYF.

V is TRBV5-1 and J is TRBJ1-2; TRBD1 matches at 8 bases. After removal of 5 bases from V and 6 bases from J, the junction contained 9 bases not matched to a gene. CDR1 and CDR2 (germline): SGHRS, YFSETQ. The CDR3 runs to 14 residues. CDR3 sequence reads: CASSSQGAFDGYTF. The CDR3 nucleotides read TGCGCCAGCAGTTCTCAGGGGGCTTTCGATGGCTACACCTTC.

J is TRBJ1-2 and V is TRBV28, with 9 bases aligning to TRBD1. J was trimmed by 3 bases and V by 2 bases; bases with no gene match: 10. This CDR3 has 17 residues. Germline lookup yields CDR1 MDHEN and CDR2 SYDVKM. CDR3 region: CASSLASGTGRYYGYTF. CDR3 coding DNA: TGTGCCAGCAGTTTAGCCAGCGGGACAGGGCGATACTATGGCTACACCTTC.

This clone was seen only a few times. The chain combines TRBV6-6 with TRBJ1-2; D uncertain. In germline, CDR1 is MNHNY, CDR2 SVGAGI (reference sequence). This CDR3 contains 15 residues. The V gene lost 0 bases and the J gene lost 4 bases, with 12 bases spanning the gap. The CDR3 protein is CASSYSSRVAYGYTF. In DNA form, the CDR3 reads TGTGCCAGCAGTTACTCGTCGAGGGTGGCCTATGGCTACACCTTC.

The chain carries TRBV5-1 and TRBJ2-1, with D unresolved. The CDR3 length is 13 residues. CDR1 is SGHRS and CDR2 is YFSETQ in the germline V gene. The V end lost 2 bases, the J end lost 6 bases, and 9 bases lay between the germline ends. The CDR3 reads CASSLMFGNEQFF. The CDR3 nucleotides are TGCGCCAGCAGCTTAATGTTTGGCAATGAGCAGTTCTTC.

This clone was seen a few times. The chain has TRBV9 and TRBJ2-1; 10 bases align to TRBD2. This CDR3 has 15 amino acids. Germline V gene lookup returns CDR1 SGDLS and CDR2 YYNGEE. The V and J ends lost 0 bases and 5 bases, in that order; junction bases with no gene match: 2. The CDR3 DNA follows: TGTGCCAGCAGCGTAGAACTAGCGGGGAACAATGAGCAGTTCTTC. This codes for CASSVELAGNNEQFF.

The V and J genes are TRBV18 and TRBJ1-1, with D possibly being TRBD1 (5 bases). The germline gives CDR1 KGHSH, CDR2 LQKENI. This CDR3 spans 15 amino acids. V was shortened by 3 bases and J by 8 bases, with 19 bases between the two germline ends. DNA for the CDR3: TGTGCCAGCTCACCCCAGATCAGGAGGGGAAGCGAAGCTTTCTTT. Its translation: CASSPQIRRGSEAFF.

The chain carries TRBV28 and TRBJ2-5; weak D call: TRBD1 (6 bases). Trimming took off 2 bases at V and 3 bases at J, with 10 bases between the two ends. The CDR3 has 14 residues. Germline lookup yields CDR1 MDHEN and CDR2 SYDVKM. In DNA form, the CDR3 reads TGTGCCAGCAGTTTAGTCAGGGGTGAAGAGACCCAGTACTTC. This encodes CASSLVRGEETQYF. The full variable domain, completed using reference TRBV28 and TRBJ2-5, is DVKVTQSSRYLVKRTGEKVFLECVQDMDHENMFWYRQDPGLGLRLIYFSYDVKMKEKGDIPEGYSVSREKKERFSLILESASTNQTSMYLCASSLVRGEETQYFGPGTRLLVL.

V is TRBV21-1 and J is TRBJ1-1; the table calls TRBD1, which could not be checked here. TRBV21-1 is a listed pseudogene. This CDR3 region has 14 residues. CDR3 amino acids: CASSKAGQNTEAFF. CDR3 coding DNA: TGTGCCAGCAGCAAAGCGGGACAGAACACTGAAGCTTTCTTT.

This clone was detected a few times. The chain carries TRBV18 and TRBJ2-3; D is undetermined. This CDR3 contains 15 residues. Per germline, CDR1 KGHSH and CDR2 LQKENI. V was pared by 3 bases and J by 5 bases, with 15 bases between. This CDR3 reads CASSPPGVGGDTQYF. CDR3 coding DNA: TGTGCCAGCTCACCGCCGGGTGTTGGTGGAGATACGCAGTATTTT.

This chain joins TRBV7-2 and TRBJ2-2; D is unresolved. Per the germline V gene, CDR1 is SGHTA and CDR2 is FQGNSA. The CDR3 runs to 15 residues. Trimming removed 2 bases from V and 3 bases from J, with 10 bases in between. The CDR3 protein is CASSLLGLDTGELFF. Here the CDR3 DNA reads TGTGCCAGCAGCTTACTAGGGCTGGACACCGGGGAGCTGTTTTTT.

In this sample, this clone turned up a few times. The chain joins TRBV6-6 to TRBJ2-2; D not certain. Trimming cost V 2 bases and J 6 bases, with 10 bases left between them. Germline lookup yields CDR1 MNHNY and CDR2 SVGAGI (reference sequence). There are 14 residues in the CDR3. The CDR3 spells CASSYVELSGELFF. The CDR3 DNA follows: TGTGCCAGCAGTTACGTGGAACTATCCGGGGAGCTGTTTTTT.

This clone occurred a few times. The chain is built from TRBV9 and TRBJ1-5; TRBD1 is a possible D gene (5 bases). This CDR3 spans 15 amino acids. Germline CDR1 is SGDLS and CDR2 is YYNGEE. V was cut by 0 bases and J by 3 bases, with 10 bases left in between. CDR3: CASSVGLTDNQPQHF. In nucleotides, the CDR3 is TGTGCCAGCAGCGTAGGTCTGACAGACAATCAGCCCCAGCATTTT.

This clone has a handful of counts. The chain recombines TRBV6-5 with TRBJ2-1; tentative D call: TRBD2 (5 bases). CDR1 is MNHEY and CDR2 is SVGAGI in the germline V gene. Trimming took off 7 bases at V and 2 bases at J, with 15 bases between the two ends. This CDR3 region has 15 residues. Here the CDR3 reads CASTVGGAAYNEQFF. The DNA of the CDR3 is TGTGCCAGCACTGTGGGTGGAGCGGCCTACAATGAGCAGTTCTTC.

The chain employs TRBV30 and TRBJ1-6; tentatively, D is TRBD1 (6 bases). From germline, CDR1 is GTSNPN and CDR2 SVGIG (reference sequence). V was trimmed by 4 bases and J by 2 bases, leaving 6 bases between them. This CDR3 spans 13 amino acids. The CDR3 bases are TGTGCCTGGACAGGGGCCTATAATTCACCCCTCCACTTT. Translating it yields CAWTGAYNSPLHF.

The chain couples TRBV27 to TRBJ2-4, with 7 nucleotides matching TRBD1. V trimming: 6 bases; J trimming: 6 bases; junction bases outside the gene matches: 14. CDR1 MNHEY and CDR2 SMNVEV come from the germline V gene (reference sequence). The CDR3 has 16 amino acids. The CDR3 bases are TGTGCCAGCAGCCCCCTACAGGGGCGGACCGGAAACATTCAGTACTTC. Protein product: CASSPLQGRTGNIQYF.

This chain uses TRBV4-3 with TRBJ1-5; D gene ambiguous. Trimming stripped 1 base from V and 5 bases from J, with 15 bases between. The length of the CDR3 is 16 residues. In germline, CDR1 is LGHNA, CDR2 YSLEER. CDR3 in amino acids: CASSQAWSRVDQPQHF. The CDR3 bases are TGCGCCAGCAGCCAAGCATGGTCGAGAGTGGATCAGCCCCAGCATTTT.

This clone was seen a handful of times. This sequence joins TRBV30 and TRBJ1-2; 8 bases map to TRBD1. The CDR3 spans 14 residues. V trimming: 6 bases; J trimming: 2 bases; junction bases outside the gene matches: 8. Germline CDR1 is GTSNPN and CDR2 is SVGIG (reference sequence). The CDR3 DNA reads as TGTGCCTGCAGCAGGACAGGGTCAAACTATGGCTACACCTTC. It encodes CACSRTGSNYGYTF.

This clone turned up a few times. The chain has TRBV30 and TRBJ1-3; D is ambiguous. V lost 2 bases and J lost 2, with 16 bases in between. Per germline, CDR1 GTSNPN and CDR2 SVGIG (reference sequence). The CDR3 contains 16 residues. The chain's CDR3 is CAWSRFVGGTGNTIYF. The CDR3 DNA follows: TGTGCCTGGAGTCGATTTGTGGGAGGAACTGGAAACACCATATATTTT.

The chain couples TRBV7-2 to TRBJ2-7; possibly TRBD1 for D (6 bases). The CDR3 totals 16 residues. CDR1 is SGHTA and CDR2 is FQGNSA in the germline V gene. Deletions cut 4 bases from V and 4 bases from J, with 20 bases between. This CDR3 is CASSWQQGPTGYEQYF. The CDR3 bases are TGTGCCAGCAGCTGGCAACAGGGACCGACGGGGTACGAGCAGTACTTC. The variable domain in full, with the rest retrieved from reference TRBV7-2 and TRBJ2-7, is GAGVSQSPSNKVTEKGKDVELRCDPISGHTALYWYRQSLGQGLEFLIYFQGNSAPDKSGLPSDRFSAERTGGSVSTLTIQRTQQEDSAVYLCASSWQQGPTGYEQYFGPGTRLTVT.